This T cell receptor beta chain stems from a study of T cells in Graves' hyperthyroidism and ophthalmopathy. Study-level findings and limits: Most expanded thyroid clonotypes above 0.001 recurred in blood.

The CDR3 length is 18 residues. V was trimmed by 3 bases and J by 2 bases, leaving 22 bases between them. Per germline, CDR1 MGHRA and CDR2 YSYEKL. This clonotype has just a few counts. The antigen remains undetermined. Authors of the study amplified TCR beta CDR3 regions from RNA transcripts. The study used the HTBI primer set for a first-round RT-PCR of the TCR CDR3. Each CDR3 protein gets one entry after TCRdb re-called the multiplex PCR reads with MiXCR. The table records roughly 570,000 distinct CDR3 sequences, 15% to 19% of them present only once. This clonotype originated in a woman in her 30s with Graves' hyperthyroidism. The V and J genes are TRBV4-1 and TRBJ2-5; tentatively, D is TRBD1 (6 bases). Material: blood. CDR3 DNA sequence: TGCGCCAGCAGCCACCTCTGGGGACACGGACTGGGACAAGAGACCCAGTACTTC. Protein product: CASSHLWGHGLGQETQYF.